One sample yielded the 21 T cell receptor beta chains listed below, sequenced in a study of blood T cell repertoires in COVID-19. Only in-frame clones appear in the TCRdb table, and some are missing; sequencing was by immunoSEQ multiplex PCR. Of 150,000 to 200,000 clones in the sample, under 80% were seen once. Sequenced sample: peripheral blood. The receptors were gathered from a woman older than 75 with acute or convalescent COVID-19.

As for this clone: A much larger clone differs by one base, so this may be a read error. This sequence joins TRBV7-9 and TRBJ1-1; no firm D call. The germline V gene encodes CDR1 SEHNR and CDR2 FQNEAQ (reference sequence). There are 13 residues in the CDR3. Trimming removed 2 bases from V and 1 base from J, with 5 bases in between. In DNA form, the CDR3 reads TGTGCCAGCAGCTTATCAGGGAACACTGAAGCTTTCTTT. Its translation: CASSLSGNTEAFF.

The V gene is TRBV27, the J gene TRBJ1-2, with 11 bases that match TRBD1. This CDR3 contains 16 residues. Per the germline V gene, CDR1 is MNHEY and CDR2 is SMNVEV (reference sequence). J was trimmed by 2 bases and V by 6 bases; bases with no gene match: 8. The DNA of the CDR3 is TGTGCCAGCAGCCGCGGACAGGGGGCTCAAAACTATGGCTACACCTTC. Amino acids: CASSRGQGAQNYGYTF.

The chain carries TRBV25-1 and TRBJ2-7; the D gene is possibly TRBD2 (6 bases). The CDR3 has 13 residues. Germline V gives CDR1 MGHDK, CDR2 SYGVNS. V was clipped by 7 bases and J by 6 bases, with 16 bases between them. Here the CDR3 reads CASTGLGWGEQYF. CDR3 nucleotides: TGTGCCAGCACGGGACTTGGATGGGGCGAGCAGTACTTC.

The V gene is TRBV7-6, the J gene TRBJ1-4; the D gene is possibly TRBD1 (6 bases). V lost 5 bases, J lost 5 bases, and 12 bases lay in between. The CDR3 sequence is 14 residues long. Germline CDR1 reads SGHVS; CDR2 reads FNYEAQ. The CDR3 nucleotides read TGTGCCAGCAGCGTTGAGACAGGAAATGAAAAACTGTTTTTT. Residues: CASSVETGNEKLFF.

A word on this clone: One junction end disagrees with the germline gene, perhaps due to a read error. The rearrangement links TRBV2 to TRBJ2-2; D may be TRBD2 (6 bases). The length of the CDR3 is 12 residues. In germline, CDR1 is SNHLY, CDR2 FYNNEI. The DNA of the CDR3 is TGTGCCGTGTCCCGGCGGACCGGGGGGCTGTTTTTT. As protein: CAVSRRTGGLFF.

The chain's CDR3 is CASASGSYEQYF. The CDR3, as DNA: TGTGCCTCCGCTAGCGGTTCCTACGAGCAGTACTTC. The chain joins TRBV30 to TRBJ2-7; 7 bases agree with TRBD2. After removal of 7 bases from V and 1 base from J, the junction contained 4 bases not matched to a gene. From germline, CDR1 is GTSNPN and CDR2 SVGIG (reference sequence). The CDR3 spans 12 residues.

The V call is TRBV27, the J call TRBJ2-5; tentative D call: TRBD2 (6 bases). This CDR3 comprises 15 residues. The V end lost 5 bases, the J end lost 5 bases, and 18 bases lay between the germline ends. Germline CDR1 is MNHEY and CDR2 is SMNVEV (reference sequence). CDR3 coding DNA: TGTGCCAGCAGTCTTCTTACATCCGCGGGGGAGACCCAGTACTTC. This codes for CASSLLTSAGETQYF.

The J gene is TRBJ2-7, the V gene TRBV27; 10 nucleotides align to TRBD2. The CDR3 covers 15 residues. V dropped 6 bases and J dropped 2; count of bases not matched to a gene: 7. Germline V CDR1 and CDR2: MNHEY, SMNVEV (reference sequence). CDR3 residues: CASSKGLANPYEQYF. The CDR3 coding sequence is TGTGCCAGCAGCAAGGGACTAGCGAACCCCTACGAGCAGTACTTC.

V and J are TRBV28 and TRBJ1-1; D is unclear. V lost 6 bases to trimming and J lost 5 bases, with 7 bases between them. The CDR3 has 11 residues. Germline V lookup: CDR1 MDHEN, CDR2 SYDVKM. The CDR3 loop reads CASSRYTEAFF. The CDR3, as DNA: TGTGCCAGCAGCCGTTATACTGAAGCTTTCTTT.

The chain links TRBV11-2 to TRBJ2-3, with a tentative D call TRBD2 (6 bases). The V end was cut by 4 bases, the J end by 2 bases, with 10 bases between. The CDR3 spans 14 residues. CDR1 and CDR2 from the germline V gene are SGHAT and FQNNGV. CDR3 sequence: CASSSGLHTDTQYF. The DNA of the CDR3 is TGTGCCAGCAGCTCGGGACTTCACACAGATACGCAGTATTTT.

The chain carries TRBV30 and TRBJ1-5; D unclear. The CDR3 sequence is 14 residues long. Trimming pared 0 bases from V and 0 bases from J, leaving 6 bases between. Germline V gene sequence: CDR1 GTSNPN, CDR2 SVGIG (reference sequence). This CDR3 is CAWSVGNSNQPQHF. The CDR3 DNA is TGTGCCTGGAGTGTCGGGAATAGCAATCAGCCCCAGCATTTT.

The chain employs TRBV10-3 and TRBJ2-7, with D possibly matching TRBD2 (5 bases). The germline V gene has CDR1 ENHRY and CDR2 SYGVKD. The CDR3 sequence is 14 residues long. V lost 6 bases and J lost 4, with 16 bases in between. CDR3 in amino acids: CAIRGGAEDYEQYF. CDR3 DNA sequence: TGTGCCATCAGGGGTGGAGCGGAGGATTACGAGCAGTACTTC.

This sequence joins TRBV6-6 and TRBJ2-5, with 8 bases aligning to TRBD1. V dropped 6 bases and J dropped 3; count of bases not matched to a gene: 12. CDR3 size: 16 residues. The germline gives CDR1 MNHNY, CDR2 SVGAGI (reference sequence). The CDR3 nucleotides are TGTGCCAGCAGCCAAAGCGGTGCAGGGGGCGAAGAGACCCAGTACTTC. Translation: CASSQSGAGGEETQYF.

The chain's CDR3 is CASSRDWEKLFF. CDR3 DNA: TGTGCCAGCAGTCGGGACTGGGAAAAACTGTTTTTT. This chain connects TRBV6-6 to TRBJ1-4; D possibly corresponds to TRBD1 (5 bases). Per germline, CDR1 MNHNY and CDR2 SVGAGI (reference sequence). The CDR3 contains 12 residues. Trimming removed 5 bases from V and 8 bases from J, with 9 bases in between.

The chain employs TRBV18 and TRBJ2-3, with TRBD1 identical over 10 bases. V lost 6 bases and J lost 7; bases outside the gene matches: 10. The CDR3 consists of 15 residues. Per germline, CDR1 KGHSH and CDR2 LQKENI. CDR3 bases: TGTGCCAGCTCCTCTCCCCGACAGGGGGCATATACGCAGTATTTT. Encoded protein: CASSSPRQGAYTQYF.

The chain couples TRBV19 to TRBJ2-6; tentative D call: TRBD2 (6 bases). V was trimmed by 6 bases and J by 5 bases, leaving 14 bases between them. This CDR3 is 15 amino acids long. Germline loops: CDR1 LNHDA, CDR2 SQIVND (reference sequence). The CDR3 reads CASREGGFRANVLTF. The CDR3 DNA reads TGTGCCAGTAGGGAAGGAGGGTTCAGGGCCAACGTCCTGACTTTC.

V gene TRBV4-1 combines with J gene TRBJ2-5; the D gene is possibly TRBD2 (5 bases). This CDR3 contains 14 residues. V lost 3 bases and J 6 bases, leaving 14 bases between the germline ends. The germline gives CDR1 MGHRA, CDR2 YSYEKL. The CDR3: CASSQEDYVKTQYF. CDR3 nucleotides: TGCGCCAGCAGCCAGGAAGACTACGTAAAGACCCAGTACTTC.

This chain links TRBV12-3 or TRBV12-4 with TRBJ1-2, with 8 positions matching TRBD1. The CDR3 covers 12 residues. The V segment lost 7 bases and the J segment 7 bases; nucleotides outside the gene matches: 5. The CDR3 spells CASTGQGSGYTF. The CDR3 DNA sequence: TGTGCCAGCACCGGACAGGGCAGTGGCTACACCTTC.

CDR3 in DNA: TGTGCCAGCAGTGAATTCCGTCCCTCGAGGGGAAACACCATATATTTT. It is translated as CASSEFRPSRGNTIYF. The chain has TRBV6-1 and TRBJ1-3, with unresolved D. The germline gives CDR1 MNHNS, CDR2 SASEGT. Trimming stripped 2 bases from V and 4 bases from J, with 15 bases between. This CDR3 contains 16 residues.

This clone was recorded only once. The chain has TRBV18 and TRBJ2-7; 10 nucleotides line up with TRBD2. After removal of 5 bases from V and 3 bases from J, the junction contained 16 bases not matched to a gene. The V gene's germline CDR1 is KGHSH and CDR2 LQKENI. The CDR3 contains 18 residues. The CDR3 DNA reads as TGTGCCAGCTCAAAATATACACCTACTAGCGGGATATTCTACGAGCAGTACTTC. Translating it yields CASSKYTPTSGIFYEQYF.

J is TRBJ1-2 and V is TRBV2, with TRBD1 matching over 7 bases. After removal of 8 bases from V and 5 bases from J, the junction contained 8 bases not matched to a gene. This CDR3 is 13 amino acids long. Germline V CDR1 and CDR2: SNHLY, FYNNEI. The CDR3 DNA reads as TGTGCCAGCGATCTGGGACAGCTATATGGCTACACCTTC. Amino acids: CASDLGQLYGYTF.